This TCR beta chain came from a study of technical replicates of blood from a handful of donors. This CDR3 has 16 amino acids. Germline loops: CDR1 MNHEY, CDR2 SVGAGI. With 4 bases removed from V and 4 bases from J, the gap between germline ends came to 18 bases. The repertoire was sequenced with immunoSEQ multiplex PCR; TCRdb's copy has only in-frame clones and lacks some. The data contain approximately 95,000 clones, 85% to 95% of them seen just once; the ten biggest clones take up around 0.35%. This sequence joins TRBV6-5 and TRBJ2-3, with D perhaps TRBD2 (5 bases). This TCR was sampled from a human donor in good health. Specimen: T cells isolated from PBMCs. DNA for the CDR3: TGTGCCAGCAGTTCCGCTAGCCCTTATGTCCCAGATACGCAGTATTTT. Residues: CASSSASPYVPDTQYF.